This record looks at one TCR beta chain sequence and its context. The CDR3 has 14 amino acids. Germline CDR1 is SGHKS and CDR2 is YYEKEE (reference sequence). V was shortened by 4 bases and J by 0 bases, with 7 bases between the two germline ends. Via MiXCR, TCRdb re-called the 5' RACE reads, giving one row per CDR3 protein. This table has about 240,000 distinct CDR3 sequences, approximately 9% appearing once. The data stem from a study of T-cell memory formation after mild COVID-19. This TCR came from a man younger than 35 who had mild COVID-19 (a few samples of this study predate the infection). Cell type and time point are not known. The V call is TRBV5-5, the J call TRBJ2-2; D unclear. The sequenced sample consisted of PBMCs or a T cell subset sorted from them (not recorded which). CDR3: CASSPTSNTGELFF. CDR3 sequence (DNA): TGTGCCAGCAGCCCCACTTCGAACACCGGGGAGCTGTTTTTT.